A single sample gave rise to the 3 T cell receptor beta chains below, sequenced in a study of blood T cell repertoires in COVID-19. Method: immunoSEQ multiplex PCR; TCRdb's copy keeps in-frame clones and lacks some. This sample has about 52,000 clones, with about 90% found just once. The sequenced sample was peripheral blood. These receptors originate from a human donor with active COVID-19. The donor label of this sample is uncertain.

The CDR3 DNA sequence: TGTGCCAGCAGCGCCCGGGACAGGTCAAATGAAAAACTGTTTTTT. Residues: CASSARDRSNEKLFF. This sequence joins TRBV6-5 and TRBJ1-4, with 8 bases aligning to TRBD1. Germline V gene data show CDR1 as MNHEY and CDR2 as SVGAGI. The CDR3 runs to 15 residues. V was pared by 6 bases and J by 5 bases, with 8 bases of the junction left unmatched.

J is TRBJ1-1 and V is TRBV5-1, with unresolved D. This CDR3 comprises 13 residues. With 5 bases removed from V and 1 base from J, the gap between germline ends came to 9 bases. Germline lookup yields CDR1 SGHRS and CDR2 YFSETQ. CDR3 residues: CASREQRNTEAFF. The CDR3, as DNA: TGCGCCAGCAGGGAACAGAGGAACACTGAAGCTTTCTTT.

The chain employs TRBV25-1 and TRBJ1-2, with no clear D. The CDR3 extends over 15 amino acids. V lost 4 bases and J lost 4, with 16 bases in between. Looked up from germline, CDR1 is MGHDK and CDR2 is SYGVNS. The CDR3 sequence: CASSAGERVGYGYTF. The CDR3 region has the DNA TGTGCCAGCAGTGCCGGGGAACGGGTAGGCTATGGCTACACCTTC.